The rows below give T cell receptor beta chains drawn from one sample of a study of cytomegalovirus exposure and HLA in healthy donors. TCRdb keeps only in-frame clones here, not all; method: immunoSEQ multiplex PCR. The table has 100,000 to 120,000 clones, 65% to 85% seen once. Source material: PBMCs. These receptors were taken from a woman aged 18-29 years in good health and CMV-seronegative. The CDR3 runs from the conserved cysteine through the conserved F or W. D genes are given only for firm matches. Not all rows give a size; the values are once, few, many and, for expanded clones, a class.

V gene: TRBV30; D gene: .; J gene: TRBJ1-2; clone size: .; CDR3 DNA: TGTGCCTGGAGTTTCAGCAGGGGTTCGGGCGGCTACACCTTC; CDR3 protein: CAWSFSRGSGGYTF
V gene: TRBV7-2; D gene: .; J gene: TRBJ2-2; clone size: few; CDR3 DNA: TGTGCCAGCAGCCTGACAGGAGTGAACACCGGGGAGCTGTTTTTT; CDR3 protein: CASSLTGVNTGELFF
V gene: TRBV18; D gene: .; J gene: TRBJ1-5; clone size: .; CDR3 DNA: TGTGCCAGCTCACCGTACAGCAATAGCAATCAGCCCCAGCATTTT; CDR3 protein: CASSPYSNSNQPQHF
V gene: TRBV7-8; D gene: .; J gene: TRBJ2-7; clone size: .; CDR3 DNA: TGTGCCAGCAGCCCCGCGGGACAGAGCTCCTACGAGCAGTACTTC; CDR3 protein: CASSPAGQSSYEQYF
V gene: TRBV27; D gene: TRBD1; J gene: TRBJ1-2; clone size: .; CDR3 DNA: TGTGCCAGCAGTTCGAACAGGGGTTTATATGGCTACACCTTC; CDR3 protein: CASSSNRGLYGYTF
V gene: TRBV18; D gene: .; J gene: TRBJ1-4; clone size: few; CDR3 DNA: TGTGCCAGCTCACAACGATCCGGGAGGGGTGAAAAACTGTTTTTT; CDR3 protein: CASSQRSGRGEKLFF
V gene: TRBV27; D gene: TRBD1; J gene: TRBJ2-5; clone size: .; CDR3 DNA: TGTGCCAGCAGTTCACAGGGGGTCGCAACTCCCCAGTACTTC; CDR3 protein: CASSSQGVATPQYF
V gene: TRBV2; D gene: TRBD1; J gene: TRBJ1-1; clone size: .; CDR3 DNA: TGTGCCAGCAACGAGGGGGCGGTAAACACTGAAGCTTTCTTT; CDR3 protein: CASNEGAVNTEAFF
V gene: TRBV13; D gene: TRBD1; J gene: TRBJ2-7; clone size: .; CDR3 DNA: TGTGCCAGCAGCTTAAGGGACAGGGTCTCCTACGAGCAGTACTTC; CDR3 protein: CASSLRDRVSYEQYF
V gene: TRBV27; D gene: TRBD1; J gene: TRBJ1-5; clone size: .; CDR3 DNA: TGTGCCAGCAGCCCCTCGGACAGGGGCTTTTATCAGCCCCAGCATTTT; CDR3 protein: CASSPSDRGFYQPQHF
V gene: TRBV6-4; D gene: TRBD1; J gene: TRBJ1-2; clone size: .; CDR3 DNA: TGTGCCAGCAGTGCCGACAGGGGAAGTGGCTACACCTTC; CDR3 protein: CASSADRGSGYTF